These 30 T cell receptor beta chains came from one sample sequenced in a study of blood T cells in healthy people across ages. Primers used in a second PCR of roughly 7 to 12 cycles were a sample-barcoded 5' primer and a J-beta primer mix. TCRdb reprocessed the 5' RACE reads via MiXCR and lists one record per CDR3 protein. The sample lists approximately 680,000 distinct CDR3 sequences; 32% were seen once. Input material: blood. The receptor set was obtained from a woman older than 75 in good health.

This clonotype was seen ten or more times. Here the CDR3 DNA reads TGTGCCAGCAGCCAGGCGCCCAGTAGTCATACGCAGTATTTT. It yields the protein CASSQAPSSHTQYF. V and J are TRBV6-5 and TRBJ2-3, with D unresolved. The germline CDR1 and CDR2 sequences are MNHEY and SVGAGI. With 6 bases removed from V and 7 bases from J, the gap between germline ends came to 17 bases. The CDR3 has 14 amino acids.

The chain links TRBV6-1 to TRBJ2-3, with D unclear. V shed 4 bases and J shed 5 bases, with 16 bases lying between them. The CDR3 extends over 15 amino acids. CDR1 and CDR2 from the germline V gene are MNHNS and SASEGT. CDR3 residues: CASSGNLLRLDTQYF. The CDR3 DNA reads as TGTGCCAGCAGTGGGAATTTACTCCGCTTAGATACGCAGTATTTT.

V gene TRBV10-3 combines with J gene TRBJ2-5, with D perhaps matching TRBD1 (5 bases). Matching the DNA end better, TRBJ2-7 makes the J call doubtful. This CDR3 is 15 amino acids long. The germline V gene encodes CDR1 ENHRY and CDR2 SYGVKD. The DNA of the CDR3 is TGTGCCATCAGTGACCTAGGCAGGGAAGCCTACGAGCAGTACTTC. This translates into CAISDLGREAYEQYF.

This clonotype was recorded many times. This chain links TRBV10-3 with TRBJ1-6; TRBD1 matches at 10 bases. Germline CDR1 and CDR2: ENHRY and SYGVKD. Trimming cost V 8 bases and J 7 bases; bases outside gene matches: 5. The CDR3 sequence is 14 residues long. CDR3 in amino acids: CAIGPGQGNSPLHF. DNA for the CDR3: TGTGCCATCGGACCGGGACAGGGGAATTCACCCCTCCACTTT.

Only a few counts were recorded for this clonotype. The CDR3 is CAWSHKVNTEAFF. The CDR3 bases are TGTGCCTGGAGTCATAAGGTGAACACTGAAGCTTTCTTT. The genes are TRBV30 and TRBJ1-1; no firm D call. Germline assignment: CDR1 GTSNPN and CDR2 SVGIG (reference sequence). The CDR3 runs to 13 residues. Trimming took 2 bases from V and 0 from J, leaving 7 bases between them.

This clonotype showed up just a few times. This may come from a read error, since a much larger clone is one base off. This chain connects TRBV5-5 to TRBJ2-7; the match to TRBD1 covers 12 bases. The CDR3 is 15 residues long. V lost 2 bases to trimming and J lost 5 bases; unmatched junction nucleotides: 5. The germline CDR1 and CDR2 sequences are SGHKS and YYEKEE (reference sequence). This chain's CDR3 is CASSLRGQGANEQYF. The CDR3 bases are TGTGCCAGCAGCTTACGGGGACAGGGGGCGAACGAGCAGTACTTC.

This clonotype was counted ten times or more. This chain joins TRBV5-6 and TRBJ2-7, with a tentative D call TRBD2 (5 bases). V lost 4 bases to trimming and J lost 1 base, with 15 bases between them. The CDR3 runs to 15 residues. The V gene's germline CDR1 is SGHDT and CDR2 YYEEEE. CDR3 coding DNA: TGTGCCAGCAGCCAATCCGGCCCGGGATCCTACGAGCAGTACTTC. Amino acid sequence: CASSQSGPGSYEQYF.

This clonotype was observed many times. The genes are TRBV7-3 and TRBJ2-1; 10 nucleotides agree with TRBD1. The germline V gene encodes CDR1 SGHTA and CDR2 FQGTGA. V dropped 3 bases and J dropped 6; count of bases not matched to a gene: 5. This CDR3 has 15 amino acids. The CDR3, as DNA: TGTGCCAGCAGCTTGAGGGGACAGGGGTCCAATGAGCAGTTCTTC. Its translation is CASSLRGQGSNEQFF.

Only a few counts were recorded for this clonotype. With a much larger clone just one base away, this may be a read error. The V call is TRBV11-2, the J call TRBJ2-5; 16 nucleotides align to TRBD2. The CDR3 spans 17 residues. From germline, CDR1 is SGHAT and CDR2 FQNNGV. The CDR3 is CASGLGTSGGAEETQYF. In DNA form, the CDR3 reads TGTGCCAGCGGCTTAGGGACTAGCGGGGGGGCCGAGGAGACCCAGTACTTC.

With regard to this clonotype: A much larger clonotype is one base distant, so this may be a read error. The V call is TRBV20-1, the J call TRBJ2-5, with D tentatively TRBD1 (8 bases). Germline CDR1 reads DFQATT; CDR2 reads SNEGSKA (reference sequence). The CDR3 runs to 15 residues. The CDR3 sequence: CSAEFRGRGQEAQYF. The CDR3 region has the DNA TGCAGTGCTGAGTTCAGGGGGCGGGGGCAAGAGGCCCAGTACTTC.

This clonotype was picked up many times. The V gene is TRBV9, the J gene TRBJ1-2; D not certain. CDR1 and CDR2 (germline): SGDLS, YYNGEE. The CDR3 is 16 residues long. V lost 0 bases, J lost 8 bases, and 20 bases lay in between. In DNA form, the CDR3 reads TGTGCCAGCAGCGTAGGCTCGGCAGGTCTAATTGCCGGCTACACCTTC. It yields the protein CASSVGSAGLIAGYTF.

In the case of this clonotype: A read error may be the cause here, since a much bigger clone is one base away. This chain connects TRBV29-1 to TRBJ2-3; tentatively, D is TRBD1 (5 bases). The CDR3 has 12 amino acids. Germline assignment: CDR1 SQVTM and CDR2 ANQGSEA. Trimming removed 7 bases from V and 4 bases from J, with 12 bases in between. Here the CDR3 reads CSGSRAADTQYF. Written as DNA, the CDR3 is TGCAGCGGTAGCAGGGCGGCAGATACGCAGTATTTT.

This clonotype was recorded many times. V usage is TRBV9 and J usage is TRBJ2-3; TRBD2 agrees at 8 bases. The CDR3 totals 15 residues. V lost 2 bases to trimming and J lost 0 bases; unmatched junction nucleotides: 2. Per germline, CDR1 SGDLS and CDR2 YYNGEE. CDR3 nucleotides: TGTGCCAGCAGCGTCCAGCGGGGGAGCACAGATACGCAGTATTTT. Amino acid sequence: CASSVQRGSTDTQYF.

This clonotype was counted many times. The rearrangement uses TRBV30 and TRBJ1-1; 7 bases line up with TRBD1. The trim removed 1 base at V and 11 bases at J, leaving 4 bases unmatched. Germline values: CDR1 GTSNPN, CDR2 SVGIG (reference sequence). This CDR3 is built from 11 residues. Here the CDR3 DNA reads TGTGCCTGGAGTGACAGGGGAGCGGCTTTCTTT. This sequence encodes CAWSDRGAAFF.

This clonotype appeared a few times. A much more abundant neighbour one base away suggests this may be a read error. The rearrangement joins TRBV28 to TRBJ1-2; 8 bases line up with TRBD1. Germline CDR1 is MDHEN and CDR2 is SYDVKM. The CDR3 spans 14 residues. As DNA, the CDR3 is TGTGCCAGCAGTTTACCTCAGGGGGCCTATGGCCACACCTTC. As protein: CASSLPQGAYGHTF.

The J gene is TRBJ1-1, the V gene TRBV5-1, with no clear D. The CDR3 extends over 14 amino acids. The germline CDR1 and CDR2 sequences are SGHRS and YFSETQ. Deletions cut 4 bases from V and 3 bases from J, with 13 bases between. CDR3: CASSRLGLDTEAFF. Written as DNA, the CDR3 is TGCGCCAGCAGCCGACTTGGCCTTGACACTGAAGCTTTCTTT.

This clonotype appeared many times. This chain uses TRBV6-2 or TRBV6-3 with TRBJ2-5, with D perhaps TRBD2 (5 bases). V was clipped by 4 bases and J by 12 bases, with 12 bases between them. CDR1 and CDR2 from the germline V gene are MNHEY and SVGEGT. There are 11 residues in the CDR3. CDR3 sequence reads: CASSFGLIEYF. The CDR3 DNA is TGTGCCAGCAGTTTCGGACTCATAGAGTACTTC.

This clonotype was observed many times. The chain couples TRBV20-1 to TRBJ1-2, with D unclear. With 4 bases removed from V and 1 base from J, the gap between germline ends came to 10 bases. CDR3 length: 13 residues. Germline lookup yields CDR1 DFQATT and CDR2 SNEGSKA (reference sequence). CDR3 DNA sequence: TGCAGTGCTATGGCAGGAGTTAACTATGGCTACACCTTC. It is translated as CSAMAGVNYGYTF.

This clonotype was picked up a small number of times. DNA for the CDR3: TGTGCCTGGAGTACAGCGGGGTTCGGCACAGATACGCAGTATTTT. This encodes CAWSTAGFGTDTQYF. The chain links TRBV30 to TRBJ2-3, with 7 bases lining up with TRBD2. V dropped 2 bases and J dropped 1; count of bases not matched to a gene: 6. The CDR3 sequence is 15 residues long. The germline V gene encodes CDR1 GTSNPN and CDR2 SVGIG (reference sequence).

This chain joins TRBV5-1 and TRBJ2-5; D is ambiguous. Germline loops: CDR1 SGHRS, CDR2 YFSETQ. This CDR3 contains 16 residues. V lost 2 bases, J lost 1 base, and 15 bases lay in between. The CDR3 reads CASSLHHATTQETQYF. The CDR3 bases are TGCGCCAGCAGCTTACACCATGCCACTACCCAAGAGACCCAGTACTTC.

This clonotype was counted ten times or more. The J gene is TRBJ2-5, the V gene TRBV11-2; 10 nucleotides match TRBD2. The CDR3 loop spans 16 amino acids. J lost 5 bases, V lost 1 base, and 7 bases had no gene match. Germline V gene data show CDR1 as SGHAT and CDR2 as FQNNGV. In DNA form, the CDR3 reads TGTGCCAGCAGCTTAGGGCTAGCGGGGGCGAGTGAGACCCAGTACTTC. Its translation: CASSLGLAGASETQYF.

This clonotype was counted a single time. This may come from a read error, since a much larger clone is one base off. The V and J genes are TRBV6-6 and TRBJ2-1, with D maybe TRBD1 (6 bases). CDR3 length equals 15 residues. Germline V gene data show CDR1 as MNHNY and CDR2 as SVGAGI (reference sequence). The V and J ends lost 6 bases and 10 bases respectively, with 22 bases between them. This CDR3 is CASSLQGRGSYEQFF. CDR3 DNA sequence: TGTGCCAGCAGCCTACAGGGAAGGGGCTCCTACGAGCAGTTCTTC.

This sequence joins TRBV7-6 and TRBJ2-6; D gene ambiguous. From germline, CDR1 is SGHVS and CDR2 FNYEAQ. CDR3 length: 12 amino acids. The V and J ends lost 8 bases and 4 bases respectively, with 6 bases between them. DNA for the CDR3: TGTGCCAGCTCGATAGGGGCCAACGTCCTGACTTTC. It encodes CASSIGANVLTF.

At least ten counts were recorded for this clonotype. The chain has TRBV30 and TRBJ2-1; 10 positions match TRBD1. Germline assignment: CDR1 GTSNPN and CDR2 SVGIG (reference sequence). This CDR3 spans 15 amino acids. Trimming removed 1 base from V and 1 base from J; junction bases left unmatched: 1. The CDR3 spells CAWSGTGGSYNEQFF. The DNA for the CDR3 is TGTGCCTGGAGTGGGACAGGGGGATCCTACAATGAGCAGTTCTTC.

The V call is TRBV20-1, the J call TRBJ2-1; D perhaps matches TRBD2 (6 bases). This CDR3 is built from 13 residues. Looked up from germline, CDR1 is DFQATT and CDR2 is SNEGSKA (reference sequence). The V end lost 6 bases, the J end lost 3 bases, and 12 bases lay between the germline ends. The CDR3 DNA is TGCAGTGCCCCGACGGGGGACTACAATGAGCAGTTCTTC. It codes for CSAPTGDYNEQFF.

CDR3 in DNA: TGTGCCAGCAGCTTAGCCGGGACTAGCGGGGGAGAGACCCAGTTCTTC. As protein: CASSLAGTSGGETQFF. The chain links TRBV7-2 to TRBJ2-1; 14 positions agree with TRBD2. V shed 0 bases and J 13 bases; nucleotides not matched to a gene: 8. The germline V gene has CDR1 SGHTA and CDR2 FQGNSA. CDR3 length equals 16 residues. The whole variable domain, remainder taken from reference TRBV7-2 and TRBJ2-1, is GAGVSQSPSNKVTEKGKDVELRCDPISGHTALYWYRQSLGQGLEFLIYFQGNSAPDKSGLPSDRFSAERTGGSVSTLTIQRTQQEDSAVYLCASSLAGTSGGETQFFGPGTRLTVL.

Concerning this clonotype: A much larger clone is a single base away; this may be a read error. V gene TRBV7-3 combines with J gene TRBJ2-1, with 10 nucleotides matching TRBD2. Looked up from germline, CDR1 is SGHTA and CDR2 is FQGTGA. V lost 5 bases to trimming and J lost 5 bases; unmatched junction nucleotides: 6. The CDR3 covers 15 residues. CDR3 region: CASSPKREGNNEQFF. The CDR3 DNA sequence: TGTGCCAGCAGCCCCAAGCGGGAGGGCAACAATGAGCAGTTCTTC.

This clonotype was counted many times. The CDR3 bases are TGTGCCAGCAGCCGTGGACAGGGGCACAATGAGCAGTTCTTC. It is translated as CASSRGQGHNEQFF. The chain has TRBV6-5 and TRBJ2-1, with 9 bases matching TRBD1. Per germline, CDR1 MNHEY and CDR2 SVGAGI. The V and J ends lost 6 bases and 5 bases, in that order; junction bases with no gene match: 5. The CDR3 consists of 14 residues.

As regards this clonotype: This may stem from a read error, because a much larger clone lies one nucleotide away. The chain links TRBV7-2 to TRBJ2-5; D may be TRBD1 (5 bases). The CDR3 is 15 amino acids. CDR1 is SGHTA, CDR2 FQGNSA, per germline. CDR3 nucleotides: TGTGCCAGCAGCTTAGAAAGGGGTAACCAAGAGGCCCAGTACTTC. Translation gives CASSLERGNQEAQYF.

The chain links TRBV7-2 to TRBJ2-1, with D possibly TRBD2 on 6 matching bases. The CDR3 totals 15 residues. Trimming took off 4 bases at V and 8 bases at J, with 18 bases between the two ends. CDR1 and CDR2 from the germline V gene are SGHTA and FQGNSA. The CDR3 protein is CASSSLVGGCDEQFF. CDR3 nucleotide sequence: TGTGCCAGCAGCTCCCTAGTGGGGGGTTGCGATGAGCAGTTCTTC.